This T cell receptor (beta chain) was found in a study of T cells in Graves' hyperthyroidism and ophthalmopathy (dated by TCRdb to the late 2010s). Broadly, across the study: Peripheral blood samples were taken at the time of initial diagnosis, prior to any treatment. TCR V-J signatures able to tell the groups apart were searched for in a discovery cohort of some 100 patients, of whom approximately 40 had Graves' ophthalmopathy and around 58 had stable Graves' hyperthyroidism. Prospective prediction of ophthalmopathy was tested in an independent validation cohort of 18 to 20 hyperthyroidism patients and some 17 patients who later progressed to ophthalmopathy. For training and testing, the 100 or so patients in the discovery cohort were randomly divided in a 7:3 ratio. The study also compared thyroid tissue and blood T-cell repertoires from several Graves' hyperthyroidism patients. Following sampling, methimazole starting at 30 mg daily was given to hyperthyroidism patients, and high-dose intravenous methylprednisolone was given to ophthalmopathy patients. The paper reports TCR Vbeta CDR3 sequencing of approximately 140 peripheral blood samples: fewer than 50 ophthalmopathy, under 85 hyperthyroidism and around 17 progressor patients.

On this clonotype itself: What this receptor recognizes is not known. No clone much larger than this one lies a single base away; base qualities are absent.

What the authors observed across the whole study: A 13 V-J signature model separated ophthalmopathy from stable hyperthyroidism, with roughly 88% sensitivity and roughly 84% specificity in cross-validation and 80%/75% in testing. In validation, the model predicted progression to ophthalmopathy with roughly 70% sensitivity and approximately 78% specificity, a median of around 6.6 months before onset. Sample size was not statistically predetermined, and investigators were not blinded to group allocation. Most expanded thyroid clonotypes (frequency above 0.001) were also found in blood, which suggests that blood repertoires may mirror thyroid immune responses.

Ophthalmopathy patients had moderately to severely active disease, with a Clinical Activity Score of 3 or more, a NOSPECS grade of 4 or more, and a disease duration of less than 3 months. Exclusion was applied to patients with uncontrolled infections, other autoimmune diseases, pregnancy or lactation. Diagnoses were established on the basis of clinical symptoms, serum thyroxine and TRAb, thyroid ultrasound, and orbital computed tomography. PBMCs were isolated from 7.5 to 10 ml of fresh peripheral blood by Ficoll-Paque density gradient centrifugation. Trizol reagent was used to extract total RNA, and RNA quality was then checked on an Agilent 2100 Bioanalyzer. The TCR beta CDR3 regions were amplified from the RNA transcripts. The TCR CDR3 was subjected to a first round of RT-PCR using the HTBI primer set and the Qiagen OneStep RT-PCR kit. Libraries were constructed in a second round of multiplex PCR, after which size selection and purification were carried out. Libraries were sequenced paired-end with 100 bp reads on an Illumina HiSeq2000. As for how the authors treated the data: Raw data were processed with SOAPnuke, discarding reads with adapters, uncalled bases, mean Phred below 15, or no exact constant-primer or identifier match. COPE v1.2.5 was used to merge high-quality paired reads, and clonotypes were defined as unique nucleotide sequences. MiTCR v1.1 was used to align the clonotypes against IMGT TRBV, TRBD and TRBJ reference segments. The analysis was restricted to V-J combinations with a frequency above 0.0001, which together covered just over 98% of the repertoires. The TCS score was defined as the ratio of F50 (clonal expansion) to E x V (chaos), calculated using BLOSUM62-based TCRdist between CDR3 peptides within each V-J. Welch's t-statistics and random forest reduced around 550 V-J features to about 13, which were used in a naive Bayes classifier (R e1071). TCRdb reprocessed the public reads (quality trimming at Q25 with fastp, clone calling with MiXCR) and kept in-frame beta chains. Each CDR3 protein gets just one entry, which takes the most common genes and DNA from the rows behind it. None of the V and J calls come from the authors' own analysis; TCRdb made them. Recorded for this sample are 600,000 or so distinct CDR3 sequences; 12% to 15% of them occurred a single time. The leading ten clones occupy 7.1% of the sample.

This clonotype originated in a young woman with Graves' ophthalmopathy. The sample comprised blood.

The nucleotides are TGCAGTGCTAGACTAGCGGGAGGCGGCAATCAGCCCCAGCATTTT. Its protein reads: CSARLAGGGNQPQHF. In this chain, TRBV20-1 is recombined with TRBJ1-5, with the D gene uncertain. Spanning cysteine to phenylalanine, the CDR3 consists of 15 amino acids. The sequence is cut down to CDR3 DNA, 45 bases in frame from base 1. CDR1 and CDR2 were assigned from the germline V gene (reference sequence) as DFQATT and SNEGSKA. The trim is 2 bases for V and 2 bases for J, with a gap of 13 bases between the germline ends.